This T cell receptor (beta chain) was captured by sequencing in a study of blood T cell repertoires in COVID-19. This clone showed up just a few times. The method was immunoSEQ multiplex PCR; TCRdb's version includes in-frame clones alone and lacks a portion of them. The profile shows roughly 180,000 clones, around 83% of them singletons. Germline assignment: CDR1 SGHTA and CDR2 FQGTGA. V dropped 2 bases and J dropped 7 bases, with 11 bases sitting between them. The CDR3 runs 14 residues. Sequencing was carried out using peripheral blood. V is TRBV7-3 and J is TRBJ2-2; possible D gene TRBD2, 5 bases. This TCR was sampled from a woman aged 50 to 65 with COVID-19, enrolled during active disease. This chain's CDR3 is CASSLGSAVGELFF. Written as DNA, the CDR3 is TGTGCCAGCAGCTTAGGTAGCGCGGTCGGGGAGCTGTTTTTT.